The 16 T cell receptor beta chains below all came from one sample that was sequenced in a study of T cell responses to AZD1222 COVID-19 vaccine. TCRdb keeps only in-frame clones here, not all; method: immunoSEQ multiplex PCR. The sample comprises about 120,000 clones, over 75% of which are singletons, and 1.2% rests with the top ten. Sequencing was performed on peripheral blood, taken on day 0 of AZD1222 vaccination. The origin of the receptors is an adult in good health.

The CDR3 DNA reads TGCGCCAGCAGCCACAGGGGTTCCTACAATGAGCAGTTCTTC. Encoded protein: CASSHRGSYNEQFF. The rearrangement uses TRBV5-1 and TRBJ2-1; 7 bases line up with TRBD1. Germline assignment: CDR1 SGHRS and CDR2 YFSETQ. This CDR3 spans 14 amino acids. After removal of 4 bases from V and 1 base from J, the junction contained 2 bases not matched to a gene.

V gene TRBV20-1 combines with J gene TRBJ1-2; tentative D call: TRBD1 (5 bases). The V gene lost 3 bases and the J gene lost 8 bases, with 13 bases spanning the gap. The CDR3 covers 12 residues. Per the germline V gene, CDR1 is DFQATT and CDR2 is SNEGSKA (reference sequence). The CDR3 spells CSASGRANGYTF. The CDR3, as DNA: TGCAGTGCTAGTGGCAGGGCAAACGGCTACACCTTC.

The chain carries TRBV7-9 and TRBJ2-1; no definite D call. CDR3 length: 15 residues. V dropped 4 bases and J dropped 0 bases, with 10 bases sitting between them. Germline CDR1 is SEHNR and CDR2 is FQNEAQ (reference sequence). The CDR3 loop is CASSSDRGSYNEQFF. The DNA of the CDR3 is TGTGCCAGCAGCTCGGACCGAGGCTCCTACAATGAGCAGTTCTTC.

This chain links TRBV25-1 with TRBJ2-3; possibly TRBD2 for D (7 bases). With 4 bases removed from V and 7 bases from J, the gap between germline ends came to 18 bases. CDR3 length equals 15 residues. Germline CDR1 reads MGHDK; CDR2 reads SYGVNS. The CDR3 bases are TGTGCCAGCAGTGGATTCGTCGGGGGGCGCAATACGCAGTATTTT. This gives the protein CASSGFVGGRNTQYF.

The chain is built from TRBV2 and TRBJ2-1; D is undetermined. There are 11 residues in the CDR3. Looked up from germline, CDR1 is SNHLY and CDR2 is FYNNEI. The ends were cut back, 6 bases at V and 5 bases at J, with 5 bases in the middle. The CDR3 DNA reads TGTGCCAGCAGCCCTGACAATGAGCAGTTCTTC. This sequence encodes CASSPDNEQFF.

In this sample, this clone turned up once. This rearrangement joins TRBV20-1 to TRBJ1-3; no definite D call. The CDR3 extends over 14 amino acids. Trimming took off 3 bases at V and 0 bases at J, with 9 bases between the two ends. Germline V CDR1 and CDR2: DFQATT, SNEGSKA (reference sequence). The CDR3 sequence is CSASRASSGNTIYF. The CDR3 nucleotides are TGCAGTGCTAGTAGGGCCAGCTCTGGAAACACCATATATTTT.

The chain couples TRBV4-1 to TRBJ2-7; D is possibly TRBD1 (5 bases). Germline V lookup: CDR1 MGHRA, CDR2 YSYEKL. Trimming removed 1 base at V and 2 bases at J, with 12 bases between. The CDR3 loop spans 15 amino acids. The CDR3 nucleotides are TGCGCCAGCAGCCAAGCAAAGGGGCCCCCCTACGAGCAGTACTTC. It codes for CASSQAKGPPYEQYF.

The chain carries TRBV5-1 and TRBJ1-1; D possibly corresponds to TRBD1 (6 bases). CDR1 is SGHRS, CDR2 YFSETQ, per germline. This CDR3 has 15 amino acids. Trimming removed 1 base at V and 4 bases at J, with 14 bases between. The CDR3, as DNA: TGCGCCAGCAGCTTGAGGCCGCAGGGGAGCACTGAAGCTTTCTTT. Encoded protein: CASSLRPQGSTEAFF.

The rearrangement joins TRBV6-1 to TRBJ1-1; D not certain. The length of the CDR3 is 12 residues. CDR1 is MNHNS, CDR2 SASEGT, per germline. V lost 3 bases and J lost 5, with 7 bases in between. CDR3 nucleotide sequence: TGTGCCAGCAGTGAGAGGTGGACTGAAGCTTTCTTT. Translation: CASSERWTEAFF.

The rearrangement links TRBV10-3 to TRBJ2-2; D not certain. V lost 2 bases, J lost 3 bases, and 4 bases lay in between. The germline V gene encodes CDR1 ENHRY and CDR2 SYGVKD. CDR3 size: 13 residues. The CDR3 DNA sequence: TGTGCCATCAGTGAGGGATACACCGGGGAGCTGTTTTTT. Its translation: CAISEGYTGELFF.

The chain has TRBV19 and TRBJ2-7; 9 positions match TRBD2. Trimming took 3 bases from V and 2 from J; bases not matched to a gene: 5. From germline, CDR1 is LNHDA and CDR2 SQIVND (reference sequence). This CDR3 has 15 amino acids. The CDR3 protein is CASSIGSGGTYEQYF. The CDR3 DNA reads as TGTGCCAGTAGTATTGGTAGCGGGGGTACCTACGAGCAGTACTTC.

This chain links TRBV28 with TRBJ1-2; D is unresolved. This CDR3 spans 13 amino acids. The V and J ends lost 6 bases and 8 bases respectively, with 16 bases between them. Germline values: CDR1 MDHEN, CDR2 SYDVKM. This CDR3 is CASREPGERGYTF. In nucleotides, the CDR3 is TGTGCCAGCAGGGAGCCCGGGGAGAGGGGCTACACCTTC.

This chain connects TRBV14 to TRBJ1-2, with 7 bases that match TRBD1. The CDR3 has 15 amino acids. Germline trimming cut 5 bases from V and 0 bases from J; bases unmatched to any gene: 6. Looked up from germline, CDR1 is SGHDN and CDR2 is FVKESK. CDR3 residues: CASSIQGTANYGYTF. The CDR3 region has the DNA TGTGCCAGCAGCATACAGGGGACGGCTAACTATGGCTACACCTTC. Complete variable domain (other parts from reference TRBV14 and TRBJ1-2): EAGVTQFPSHSVIEKGQTVTLRCDPISGHDNLYWYRRVMGKEIKFLLHFVKESKQDESGMPNNRFLAERTGGTYSTLKVQPAELEDSGVYFCASSIQGTANYGYTFGSGTRLTVV.

CDR3 loop: CASSSLAGELFF. Written as DNA, the CDR3 is TGTGCCAGCAGCTCTCTAGCTGGGGAGCTGTTTTTT. The chain recombines TRBV11-2 with TRBJ2-2; a weak D match, TRBD2 (5 bases). Trimming removed 4 bases at V and 8 bases at J, with 8 bases between. Germline-derived CDR1 and CDR2 are SGHAT and FQNNGV. The CDR3 totals 12 residues.

Here the CDR3 reads CASSPGQEQPQHF. DNA for the CDR3: TGTGCCAGCTCACCCGGACAGGAACAGCCCCAGCATTTT. The gene calls are TRBV18 and TRBJ1-5; 7 bases line up with TRBD1. The length of the CDR3 is 13 residues. CDR1 KGHSH and CDR2 LQKENI come from the germline V gene. V was pared by 3 bases and J by 7 bases, with 3 bases of the junction left unmatched. Drawing the rest from reference TRBV18 and TRBJ1-5, the complete variable domain is NAGVMQNPRHLVRRRGQEARLRCSPMKGHSHVYWYRQLPEEGLKFMVYLQKENIIDESGMPKERFSAEFPKEGPSILRIQQVVRGDSAAYFCASSPGQEQPQHFGDGTRLSIL.

This chain links TRBV9 with TRBJ2-3, with 10 nucleotides matching TRBD2. From germline, CDR1 is SGDLS and CDR2 YYNGEE. The CDR3 spans 18 residues. J was trimmed by 1 base and V by 3 bases; bases with no gene match: 11. The CDR3 loop is CASSAAEITSGGTDTQYF. The CDR3 DNA reads TGTGCCAGCAGCGCAGCAGAGATAACTAGCGGGGGCACAGATACGCAGTATTTT.